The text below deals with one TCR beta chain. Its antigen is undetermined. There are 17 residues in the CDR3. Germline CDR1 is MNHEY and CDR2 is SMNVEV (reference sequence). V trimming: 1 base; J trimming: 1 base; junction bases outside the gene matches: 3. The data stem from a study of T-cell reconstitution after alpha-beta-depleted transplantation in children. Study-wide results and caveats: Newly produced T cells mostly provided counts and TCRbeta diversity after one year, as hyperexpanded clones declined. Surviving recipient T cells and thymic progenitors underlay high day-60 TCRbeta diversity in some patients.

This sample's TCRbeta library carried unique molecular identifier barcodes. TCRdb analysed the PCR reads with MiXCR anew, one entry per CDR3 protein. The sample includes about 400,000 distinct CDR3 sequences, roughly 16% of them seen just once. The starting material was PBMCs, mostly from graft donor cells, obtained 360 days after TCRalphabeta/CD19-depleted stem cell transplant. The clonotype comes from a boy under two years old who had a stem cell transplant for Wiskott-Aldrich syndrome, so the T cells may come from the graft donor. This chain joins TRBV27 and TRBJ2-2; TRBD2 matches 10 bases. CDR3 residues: CASSLFPSGRNTGELFF. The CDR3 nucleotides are TGTGCCAGCAGTTTATTTCCTAGCGGGAGGAACACCGGGGAGCTGTTTTTT.